This passage covers 29 T cell receptor beta chains from one sample sequenced in a study of blood T cell repertoires in COVID-19. Generated by immunoSEQ multiplex PCR, the TCRdb table keeps only in-frame clones and is missing some. Among about 260,000 clones, 84% were seen once, and the ten largest hold less than 5%. The sample taken for sequencing was peripheral blood. The receptor set was obtained from a man aged 60 to 75 with acute or convalescent COVID-19.

V usage is TRBV2 and J usage is TRBJ1-1; TRBD1 matches 10 bases. V shed 3 bases, J shed 7 bases, and the junction held 8 bases outside the gene matches. This CDR3 contains 15 residues. CDR1 and CDR2 (germline): SNHLY, FYNNEI. DNA for the CDR3: TGTGCCAGCAGTGACGGACAGGGGGTAAGAAGTGAAGCTTTCTTT. Its translation: CASSDGQGVRSEAFF.

The chain couples TRBV7-6 to TRBJ1-2, with a tentative D call TRBD1 (6 bases). Germline CDR1 SGHVS, CDR2 FNYEAQ. There are 17 residues in the CDR3. Trimming shortened V by 5 bases and J by 5 bases, and 24 bases separated the two germline ends. Here the CDR3 reads CASSPIPGAVQGYGYTF. Written as DNA, the CDR3 is TGTGCCAGCAGCCCAATCCCAGGGGCCGTCCAAGGATATGGCTACACCTTC.

The CDR3 is CASSSPRLYEQYF. CDR3 bases: TGTGCCAGCAGCTCGCCGCGCTTGTACGAGCAGTACTTC. The chain has TRBV11-2 and TRBJ2-7; D gene ambiguous. Germline V gene lookup returns CDR1 SGHAT and CDR2 FQNNGV. The ends were cut back, 4 bases at V and 4 bases at J, with 11 bases in the middle. The CDR3 is 13 amino acids.

The chain has TRBV3-1 (or the pseudogene TRBV3-2) and TRBJ1-3, with a possible D match to TRBD1 (6 bases). V lost 4 bases to trimming and J lost 0 bases, with 13 bases between them. The V gene's germline CDR1 is LGHDT and CDR2 YNNKEL (reference sequence). The CDR3 extends over 16 amino acids. CDR3 nucleotide sequence: TGTGCCAGCAGCCCCGGAGGACAGCTCTCTGGAAACACCATATATTTT. Amino acid sequence: CASSPGGQLSGNTIYF.

This chain links TRBV13 with TRBJ1-1, with D maybe TRBD1 (5 bases). Germline assignment: CDR1 PRHDT and CDR2 FYEKMQ (reference sequence). Between the trimmed V and J ends, which lost 4 bases and 4 bases, there was a span of 13 bases. This CDR3 is built from 14 residues. CDR3 sequence: CASSSRQTFTEAFF. CDR3 sequence (DNA): TGTGCCAGCAGCTCCCGACAGACATTCACTGAAGCTTTCTTT.

The chain links TRBV28 to TRBJ2-1; TRBD1 aligns across 8 bases. The CDR3 is made up of 15 amino acids. CDR1 is MDHEN and CDR2 is SYDVKM in the germline V gene. With 3 bases clipped from V and 4 bases from J, the junction kept 5 bases outside the gene matches. In DNA, the CDR3 is TGTGCCAGCAGTTTTGACAGGGGACCATACAATGAGCAGTTCTTC. Translating gives CASSFDRGPYNEQFF.

The chain employs TRBV5-6 and TRBJ1-5; D is uncertain. The ends were cut back, 0 bases at V and 3 bases at J, with 10 bases in the middle. Germline CDR1 is SGHDT and CDR2 is YYEEEE. The CDR3 is 15 amino acids. CDR3 sequence reads: CASSLAGGHNQPQHF. The CDR3 DNA sequence: TGTGCCAGCAGCTTGGCCGGAGGCCACAATCAGCCCCAGCATTTT.

The chain combines TRBV9 with TRBJ1-4; D uncertain. CDR3 length: 14 residues. The V and J ends lost 0 bases and 7 bases respectively, with 10 bases between them. Looked up from germline, CDR1 is SGDLS and CDR2 is YYNGEE. CDR3 coding DNA: TGTGCCAGCAGCGTAGGGCCAGAGGGTGAAAAACTGTTTTTT. It yields the protein CASSVGPEGEKLFF.

The J gene is TRBJ1-6, the V gene TRBV2; D is perhaps TRBD1 (6 bases). V lost 7 bases and J lost 5, with 15 bases in between. Germline CDR1 is SNHLY and CDR2 is FYNNEI. This CDR3 region has 15 residues. CDR3 sequence (DNA): TGTGCCAGCACCTTCGGACAGACAGATAATTCACCCCTCCACTTT. It translates to CASTFGQTDNSPLHF.

The chain couples TRBV7-9 to TRBJ1-4, with D possibly being TRBD1 (6 bases). This CDR3 has 14 residues. Trimming removed 5 bases at V and 8 bases at J, with 15 bases between. Germline lookup yields CDR1 SEHNR and CDR2 FQNEAQ (reference sequence). CDR3 sequence: CASSPQGLKEKLFF. The CDR3 region has the DNA TGTGCCAGCAGCCCCCAGGGGTTGAAGGAAAAACTGTTTTTT.

This clone was detected only a few times. The J gene is TRBJ1-1, the V gene TRBV19; possibly TRBD1 for D (5 bases). Germline-derived CDR1 and CDR2 are LNHDA and SQIVND (reference sequence). V was shortened by 4 bases and J by 2 bases, with 11 bases between the two germline ends. The CDR3 is 14 amino acids. The CDR3 nucleotides read TGTGCCAGTAGTAGATCGGGGGGAAACACTGAAGCTTTCTTT. The encoded protein is CASSRSGGNTEAFF.

The rearrangement joins TRBV5-1 to TRBJ1-2; perhaps TRBD1 as D (5 bases). Trimming took 0 bases from V and 13 from J, leaving 19 bases between them. From germline, CDR1 is SGHRS and CDR2 YFSETQ. This CDR3 is built from 14 residues. This chain's CDR3 is CASSLAQVKTLGTF. CDR3 nucleotide sequence: TGCGCCAGCAGCTTGGCACAGGTCAAGACCCTGGGCACCTTC.

This CDR3 is CASSYPTGQGTDTQYF. The CDR3 coding sequence is TGCGCCAGCAGCTACCCGACAGGACAAGGCACAGATACGCAGTATTTT. This chain links TRBV5-1 with TRBJ2-3, with D perhaps TRBD1 (6 bases). V lost 3 bases, J lost 1 base, and 15 bases lay in between. This CDR3 contains 16 residues. Per germline, CDR1 SGHRS and CDR2 YFSETQ.

V and J are TRBV7-9 and TRBJ1-1; D uncertain. V dropped 4 bases and J dropped 1 base, with 10 bases sitting between them. This CDR3 has 14 residues. Germline values: CDR1 SEHNR, CDR2 FQNEAQ (reference sequence). The DNA of the CDR3 is TGTGCCAGCAGCTCTCGGGTAACGAACACTGAAGCTTTCTTT. Amino acids: CASSSRVTNTEAFF.

This clone appeared a single time. The chain's CDR3 is CASSPGGGPSYQPQHF. The CDR3 DNA reads as TGTGCCAGCTCACCGGGAGGGGGGCCCTCATATCAGCCCCAGCATTTT. The chain carries TRBV18 and TRBJ1-5; TRBD1 might be the D (6 bases). Looked up from germline, CDR1 is KGHSH and CDR2 is LQKENI. The CDR3 runs 16 residues. The germline V and J ends were trimmed by 3 bases and 5 bases, with 17 bases remaining between them.

The V gene is TRBV7-9, the J gene TRBJ2-2; D unresolved. V lost 1 base to trimming and J lost 4 bases, with 10 bases between them. This CDR3 is 15 amino acids long. Germline V gene sequence: CDR1 SEHNR, CDR2 FQNEAQ (reference sequence). The CDR3 sequence is CASSLVSRSTGELFF. The CDR3 DNA reads as TGTGCCAGCAGCTTAGTTAGCCGATCCACCGGGGAGCTGTTTTTT.

Remarks on this clone: The junction does not match germline at one end; this may be a read error. The V call is TRBV5-4, the J call TRBJ1-6; 9 positions match TRBD1. This CDR3 is 12 amino acids long. CDR1 and CDR2 from the germline V gene are SGHNT and YYREEE (reference sequence). Here the CDR3 reads CASSLEGTGPTF. CDR3 coding DNA: TGTGCCAGCAGCTTGGAGGGGACAGGGCCAACCTTT.

V gene TRBV7-9 combines with J gene TRBJ2-7; D is possibly TRBD2 (6 bases). Trimming stripped 5 bases from V and 2 bases from J, with 19 bases between. The CDR3 runs 16 residues. The germline CDR1 and CDR2 sequences are SEHNR and FQNEAQ (reference sequence). The CDR3 DNA is TGTGCCAGCAGCACCCGGGGGAGACAAAATACCTACGAGCAGTACTTC. Residues: CASSTRGRQNTYEQYF.

The chain links TRBV5-1 to TRBJ1-1, with 10 nucleotides matching TRBD1. V trimming: 5 bases; J trimming: 8 bases; junction bases outside the gene matches: 3. CDR1 is SGHRS, CDR2 YFSETQ, per germline. The CDR3 is made up of 12 amino acids. The CDR3 bases are TGCGCCAGCAGAAGGGACAGGGGCGAAGCTTTCTTT. It translates to CASRRDRGEAFF.

This clone appeared a single time. The chain links TRBV11-3 to TRBJ2-3; D not certain. The germline V and J ends were trimmed by 4 bases and 3 bases, with 14 bases remaining between them. Germline CDR1 reads SGHNT; CDR2 reads YENEEA. The CDR3 runs to 15 residues. CDR3 sequence reads: CASSSQPLGTDTQYF. The CDR3 nucleotides are TGTGCCAGCAGCTCCCAGCCTCTCGGGACAGATACGCAGTATTTT.

There are a few counts of this clone. The chain links TRBV6-4 to TRBJ2-3; TRBD2 matches at 10 bases. The J segment lost 4 bases and the V segment lost 0 bases, leaving 4 bases of the junction unmatched. The CDR3 covers 16 residues. Germline V gene sequence: CDR1 MRHNA, CDR2 SNTAGT. CDR3 DNA: TGTGCCAGCAGTGACTCGAGCGGGGGGGGTGCAGATACGCAGTATTTT. Encoded protein: CASSDSSGGGADTQYF.

The chain recombines TRBV25-1 with TRBJ1-3, with D perhaps TRBD1 (6 bases). V was trimmed by 6 bases and J by 0 bases, leaving 12 bases between them. The germline V gene has CDR1 MGHDK and CDR2 SYGVNS. This CDR3 spans 15 amino acids. The CDR3 sequence is CASSQGFLSGNTIYF. In nucleotides, the CDR3 is TGTGCCAGCAGCCAGGGGTTCCTCTCTGGAAACACCATATATTTT.

The V and J genes are TRBV27 and TRBJ2-2; possible D gene TRBD2, 6 bases. The CDR3 has 15 residues. Trimming removed 7 bases from V and 7 bases from J, with 19 bases in between. Germline CDR1 is MNHEY and CDR2 is SMNVEV (reference sequence). The CDR3: CASKQGGGFGGELFF. The CDR3 region has the DNA TGTGCCAGCAAGCAGGGTGGAGGGTTTGGCGGGGAGCTGTTTTTT.

For this clone: Other DNA sequences within the sample encode an identical CDR3. This chain joins TRBV6-1 and TRBJ2-1, with D possibly being TRBD1 (5 bases). The V end lost 2 bases, the J end lost 6 bases, and 11 bases lay between the germline ends. Per germline, CDR1 MNHNS and CDR2 SASEGT. This CDR3 comprises 14 residues. The CDR3 DNA reads TGTGCCAGCAGTGAAACTCAGGGTGGCAATGAGCAGTTCTTC. It codes for CASSETQGGNEQFF.

The V gene is TRBV2, the J gene TRBJ1-2; D uncertain. The germline CDR1 and CDR2 sequences are SNHLY and FYNNEI. V lost 3 bases and J lost 1, with 6 bases in between. The CDR3 is 13 residues long. The CDR3 coding sequence is TGTGCCAGCAGTGATAACTTTAACTATGGCTACACCTTC. As protein: CASSDNFNYGYTF.

The V call is TRBV18, the J call TRBJ2-3, with 11 positions matching TRBD1. The CDR3 runs to 16 residues. Per the germline V gene, CDR1 is KGHSH and CDR2 is LQKENI. J gave up 3 bases and V 2 bases, and 4 bases lay outside the gene matches. CDR3 protein: CASSPRTGGATDTQYF. The CDR3 DNA follows: TGTGCCAGCTCACCAAGGACAGGGGGCGCGACAGATACGCAGTATTTT.

This clone came up a few times. The chain couples TRBV2 to TRBJ2-2; the D gene is possibly TRBD1 (5 bases). The germline gives CDR1 SNHLY, CDR2 FYNNEI. The CDR3 sequence is 13 residues long. V was pared by 4 bases and J by 5 bases, with 8 bases between. The CDR3 bases are TGTGCCAGCAGTGTAGGGGTTACCGGGGAGCTGTTTTTT. Protein sequence: CASSVGVTGELFF.

V is TRBV28 and J is TRBJ2-1; D gene unclear. The CDR3 is 12 residues long. Trimming removed 5 bases from V and 5 bases from J, with 7 bases in between. The V gene's germline CDR1 is MDHEN and CDR2 SYDVKM. CDR3 in DNA: TGTGCCAGCAGTCTAACGGACAATGAGCAGTTCTTC. Translation gives CASSLTDNEQFF.

The chain couples TRBV6-5 to TRBJ1-5; D is perhaps TRBD1 (6 bases). V lost 4 bases and J 3 bases, leaving 16 bases between the germline ends. The CDR3 runs to 16 residues. From germline, CDR1 is MNHEY and CDR2 SVGAGI. CDR3 nucleotide sequence: TGTGCCAGCAGTTCGCAACAGGGATGGGTCAATCAGCCCCAGCATTTT. Residues: CASSSQQGWVNQPQHF.